This TCR beta chain was retrieved from a study of neurological immune-mediated disorders. Study context: About 90% of the 34 multiple sclerosis patients had relapsing-remitting disease; 3 had secondary progressive.

This clonotype was counted many times. The antigen is unknown. Between the trimmed V and J ends, which lost 1 base and 7 bases, there was a span of 7 bases. The CDR3 has 13 residues. Looked up from germline, CDR1 is SGHVS and CDR2 is FQNEAQ. TCRdb analysed the 5' RACE reads with MiXCR anew, one entry per CDR3 protein. The sample shows over 60,000 distinct CDR3 sequences, approximately 4.6% of them seen only once. PBMCs numbering 2 million and stored at -80 C yielded the unsorted libraries. Regarding the study as a whole: For the multiple sclerosis repertoire cluster, an association with any clinical or MRI feature was absent. Whereas HTLV-1-associated myelopathy showed the most TCR clonal expansion, multiple sclerosis showed the least, with levels below those of healthy controls.

This sequence joins TRBV7-8 and TRBJ2-2; D might be TRBD2 (6 bases). The material sequenced was PBMCs. The source of this sequence is a woman aged 45-59 years with multiple sclerosis. The CDR3 loop is CASSLVTSGELFF. CDR3 DNA: TGTGCCAGCAGCTTAGTGACTAGCGGGGAGCTGTTTTTT.